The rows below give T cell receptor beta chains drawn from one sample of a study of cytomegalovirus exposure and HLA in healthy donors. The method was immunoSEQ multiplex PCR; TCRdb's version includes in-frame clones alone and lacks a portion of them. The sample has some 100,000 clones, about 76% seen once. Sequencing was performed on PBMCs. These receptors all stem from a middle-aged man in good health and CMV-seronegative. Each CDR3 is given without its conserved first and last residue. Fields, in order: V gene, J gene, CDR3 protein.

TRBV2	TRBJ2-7	ASTQEGQGFWGQY
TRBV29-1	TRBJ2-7	SASGTVSYEQY
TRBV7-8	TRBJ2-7	ASSSGLAGDEQY
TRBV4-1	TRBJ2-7	ASSQDHGRGREQY
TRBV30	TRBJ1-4	AWSLGGQGNEKLF
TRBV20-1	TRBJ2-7	SPGQGCEQY
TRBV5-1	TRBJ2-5	ASSLPGEETQY
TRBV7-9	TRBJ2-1	ASSLDGGGRDEQF
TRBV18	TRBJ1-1	ASSGTGGRTEAF
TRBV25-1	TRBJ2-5	ASSGLTGGQKY
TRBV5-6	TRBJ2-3	PSSFQGYITDTQY
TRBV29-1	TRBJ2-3	SVEDAERGTDTQY
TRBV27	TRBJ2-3	AVGEGMGTDTQY
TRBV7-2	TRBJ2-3	ASSLASSSDTQY
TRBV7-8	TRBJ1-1	ASSVQGAIRTEAF
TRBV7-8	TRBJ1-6	ASSRGAGRFYNSPLH
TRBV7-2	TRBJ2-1	ASSPRGGPYNEQF
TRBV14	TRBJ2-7	ASSQYRDGSSYEQY
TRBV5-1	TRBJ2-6	ASSPGGTGANVLT
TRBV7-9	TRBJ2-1	ASSTTGNEQF
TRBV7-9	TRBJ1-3	ASSTGGPSGNTIY
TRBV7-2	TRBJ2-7	ASTASGGVGEQY
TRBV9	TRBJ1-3	ASSDKQELSGNTIY
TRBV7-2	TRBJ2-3	ASSLGPGHTDTQY
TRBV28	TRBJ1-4	ASSLTGTGAEKLF
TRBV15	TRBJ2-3	ATSRDFGLAGARTDTQY
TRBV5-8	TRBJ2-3	ASSPGTSGGRAQY
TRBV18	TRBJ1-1	ASSPLMNTEAF
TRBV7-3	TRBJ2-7	ASSPGSSDFYEQY
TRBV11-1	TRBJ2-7	ASSEILGQRFSYEQY
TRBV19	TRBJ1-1	ASSRPEGTEAF